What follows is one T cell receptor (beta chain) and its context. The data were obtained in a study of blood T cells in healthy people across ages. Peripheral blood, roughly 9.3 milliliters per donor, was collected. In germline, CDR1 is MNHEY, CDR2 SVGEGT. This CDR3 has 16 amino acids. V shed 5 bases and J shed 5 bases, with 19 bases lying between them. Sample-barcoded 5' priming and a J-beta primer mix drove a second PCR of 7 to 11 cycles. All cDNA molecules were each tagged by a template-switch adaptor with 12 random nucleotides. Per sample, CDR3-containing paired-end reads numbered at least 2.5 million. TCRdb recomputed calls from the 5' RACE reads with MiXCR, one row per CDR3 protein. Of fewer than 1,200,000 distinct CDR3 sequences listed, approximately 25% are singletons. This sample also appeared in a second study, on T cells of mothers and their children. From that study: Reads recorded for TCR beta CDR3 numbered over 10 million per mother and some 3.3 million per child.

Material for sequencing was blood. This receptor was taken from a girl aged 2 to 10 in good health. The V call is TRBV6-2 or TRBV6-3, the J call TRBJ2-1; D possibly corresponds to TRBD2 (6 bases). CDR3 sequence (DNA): TGTGCCAGCAGTCGCCCTCCGGGACTCTACCACAATGAGCAGTTCTTC. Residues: CASSRPPGLYHNEQFF.